A single sample gave rise to the 17 T cell receptor beta chains below, sequenced in a study of blood T cell repertoires in COVID-19 (dated by TCRdb to between 2020 and 2021). The method behind the library was the immunoSEQ multiplex PCR assay. TCRdb stores this immuneACCESS table with in-frame sequences only. Part of the clones is absent; in the studies checked, under half of the shortfall reflects unresolved V genes, and no reason is known for the rest. The sample table records about 170,000 clones; around 80% of these occur just once. The top ten constitute roughly 19% of the sample. Sequencing input: peripheral blood. These TCRs come from a woman aged 65 to 85 who had recovered from COVID-19.

The V and J genes are TRBV10-3 and TRBJ1-2, with D unclear. Germline CDR1 is ENHRY and CDR2 is SYGVKD. This CDR3 is 15 amino acids long. The ends were cut back, 0 bases at V and 5 bases at J, with 13 bases in the middle. The CDR3 nucleotides are TGTGCCATCAGTGAGTCGCAGGTTGATGGGTATGGCTACACCTTC. This codes for CAISESQVDGYGYTF.

The V call is TRBV9, the J call TRBJ1-1; D may be TRBD1 (5 bases). Trimming left V 4 bases short and J 0 bases short, with 10 bases between. From germline, CDR1 is SGDLS and CDR2 YYNGEE. This CDR3 spans 14 amino acids. The CDR3 DNA follows: TGTGCCAGCAGCCCCGCGGGGCTGAACACTGAAGCTTTCTTT. It encodes CASSPAGLNTEAFF. Filled out from reference TRBV9 and TRBJ1-1, the complete variable domain reads DSGVTQTPKHLITATGQRVTLRCSPRSGDLSVYWYQQSLDQGLQFLIQYYNGEERAKGNILERFSAQQFPDLHSELNLSSLELGDSALYFCASSPAGLNTEAFFGQGTRLTVV.

This clone was seen only a few times. This chain connects TRBV7-8 to TRBJ1-1, with 10 bases lining up with TRBD1. The CDR3 spans 16 residues. Germline CDR1 SGHVS, CDR2 FQNEAQ. The J segment lost 11 bases and the V segment lost 4 bases, leaving 16 bases of the junction unmatched. The DNA of the CDR3 is TGTGCCAGCAGCTCCCGCCCCACAGACAGGGGGCTGGGTGCTTTCTTT. Residues: CASSSRPTDRGLGAFF.

V and J are TRBV3-1 (or the pseudogene TRBV3-2) and TRBJ1-1; 7 positions agree with TRBD1. Germline V gene sequence: CDR1 LGHDT, CDR2 YNNKEL (reference sequence). The CDR3 is 14 residues long. V gave up 5 bases and J gave up 5 bases; unmatched junction bases: 8. This chain's CDR3 is CASSAGGRGTEAFF. Here the CDR3 DNA reads TGTGCCAGCAGCGCGGGGGGCAGGGGGACTGAAGCTTTCTTT.

The CDR3 sequence is CASSDPRGVYGYTF. In nucleotides, the CDR3 is TGTGCCAGCAGTGATCCAAGGGGTGTGTATGGCTACACCTTC. The gene calls are TRBV2 and TRBJ1-2; weak D call: TRBD1 (5 bases). Trimming cost V 3 bases and J 5 bases, with 13 bases left between them. Germline V gene lookup returns CDR1 SNHLY and CDR2 FYNNEI. The CDR3 covers 14 residues. Full variable domain (missing parts from reference TRBV2 and TRBJ1-2): EPEVTQTPSHQVTQMGQEVILRCVPISNHLYFYWYRQILGQKVEFLVSFYNNEISEKSEIFDDQFSVERPDGSNFTLKIRSTKLEDSAMYFCASSDPRGVYGYTFGSGTRLTVV.

The rearrangement joins TRBV9 to TRBJ2-7; D remains unclear. Germline-derived CDR1 and CDR2 are SGDLS and YYNGEE. The CDR3 sequence is 14 residues long. Trimming pared 3 bases from V and 0 bases from J, leaving 10 bases between. The CDR3 region is CASSGAVDSYEQYF. The CDR3 DNA reads as TGTGCCAGCAGCGGGGCCGTGGACTCCTACGAGCAGTACTTC.

CDR3 in DNA: TGTGCCAGCAGCAAAGAGGGGTTCCACACTGAAGCTTTCTTT. This encodes CASSKEGFHTEAFF. The V gene is TRBV21-1, the J gene TRBJ1-1; the D call TRBD1 from the table was never checked on the DNA. TRBV21-1 has pseudogene status. This CDR3 has 14 residues.

This clone was found a few times. V is TRBV15 and J is TRBJ1-5, with TRBD1 matching over 8 bases. Trimming removed 1 base from V and 7 bases from J; junction bases left unmatched: 3. Per germline, CDR1 LNHNV and CDR2 YYDKDF (reference sequence). The CDR3 length is 14 residues. CDR3 sequence (DNA): TGTGCCACCAGCAGAGCAGGGGGCGGCCAGCCCCAGCATTTT. It is translated as CATSRAGGGQPQHF.

The CDR3 sequence is CASSTQQGAGGANVLTF. The CDR3 region has the DNA TGTGCCAGTAGTACCCAACAGGGGGCGGGAGGGGCCAACGTCCTGACTTTC. The chain joins TRBV19 to TRBJ2-6, with 9 bases matching TRBD1. Germline trimming cut 4 bases from V and 4 bases from J; bases unmatched to any gene: 8. The germline gives CDR1 LNHDA, CDR2 SQIVND (reference sequence). This CDR3 is 17 amino acids long.

The chain couples TRBV7-3 to TRBJ2-7; D unresolved. The CDR3 totals 13 residues. Trimming removed 1 base from V and 6 bases from J, with 10 bases in between. Germline CDR1 reads SGHTA; CDR2 reads FQGTGA. The CDR3 region is CASSLRPGGEQYF. The CDR3 region has the DNA TGTGCCAGCAGCTTAAGGCCGGGTGGCGAGCAGTACTTC.

The chain combines TRBV24-1 with TRBJ2-5; 11 bases agree with TRBD1. The trim removed 3 bases at V and 3 bases at J, leaving 8 bases unmatched. CDR3 length: 17 amino acids. Germline V gene data show CDR1 as KGHDR and CDR2 as SFDVKD. In DNA form, the CDR3 reads TGTGCCACCAGTGATGTCACCGGACAGGGGGCCGAAGAGACCCAGTACTTC. This codes for CATSDVTGQGAEETQYF.

The chain carries TRBV18 and TRBJ1-5, with no clear D. Germline V gene data show CDR1 as KGHSH and CDR2 as LQKENI. Trimming shortened V by 6 bases and J by 0 bases, and 9 bases separated the two germline ends. The CDR3 consists of 14 residues. The CDR3 here is CASSQEDSNQPQHF. The CDR3, as DNA: TGTGCCAGCTCGCAGGAGGATAGCAATCAGCCCCAGCATTTT.

The count of this clone is one. J is TRBJ1-2 and V is TRBV20-1; D may be TRBD1 (6 bases). Germline V CDR1 and CDR2: DFQATT, SNEGSKA (reference sequence). The ends were cut back, 3 bases at V and 6 bases at J, with 17 bases in the middle. The CDR3 contains 14 residues. CDR3 residues: CSASRGAGADGYTF. The CDR3 bases are TGCAGTGCTAGTCGGGGCGCGGGGGCGGATGGCTACACCTTC.

This CDR3 reads CASSVTGGGEKHNEQFF. The CDR3, as DNA: TGTGCCAGCAGCGTAACTGGAGGGGGGGAAAAACACAATGAGCAGTTCTTC. The rearrangement joins TRBV9 to TRBJ2-1; D may be TRBD2 (7 bases). This CDR3 is 17 amino acids long. CDR1 is SGDLS and CDR2 is YYNGEE in the germline V gene. V lost 1 base and J lost 5, with 19 bases in between.

The V and J genes are TRBV4-1 and TRBJ1-2; 8 bases line up with TRBD1. J lost 3 bases, V lost 4 bases, and 4 bases had no gene match. CDR1 MGHRA and CDR2 YSYEKL come from the germline V gene. The CDR3 is 14 residues long. The CDR3 reads CASSRLTGDYGYTF. CDR3 nucleotide sequence: TGCGCCAGCAGCCGCCTGACAGGGGACTATGGCTACACCTTC.

The CDR3 loop is CASSQEVALNTEAFF. The CDR3 coding sequence is TGTGCCAGCAGCCAGGAGGTAGCGTTGAACACTGAAGCTTTCTTT. The gene calls are TRBV6-5 and TRBJ1-1, with unresolved D. The CDR3 is 15 amino acids. Germline V gene lookup returns CDR1 MNHEY and CDR2 SVGAGI. V shed 6 bases and J shed 0 bases, with 14 bases lying between them.

Only one count was recorded for this clone. The chain combines TRBV28 with TRBJ1-1; TRBD1 aligns across 9 bases. The CDR3 is 14 residues long. Germline V gene data show CDR1 as MDHEN and CDR2 as SYDVKM. V trimming: 8 bases; J trimming: 6 bases; junction bases outside the gene matches: 10. Here the CDR3 reads CASGTGTGSPEAFF. The CDR3 nucleotides read TGTGCCAGCGGAACCGGGACAGGGAGCCCTGAAGCTTTCTTT.